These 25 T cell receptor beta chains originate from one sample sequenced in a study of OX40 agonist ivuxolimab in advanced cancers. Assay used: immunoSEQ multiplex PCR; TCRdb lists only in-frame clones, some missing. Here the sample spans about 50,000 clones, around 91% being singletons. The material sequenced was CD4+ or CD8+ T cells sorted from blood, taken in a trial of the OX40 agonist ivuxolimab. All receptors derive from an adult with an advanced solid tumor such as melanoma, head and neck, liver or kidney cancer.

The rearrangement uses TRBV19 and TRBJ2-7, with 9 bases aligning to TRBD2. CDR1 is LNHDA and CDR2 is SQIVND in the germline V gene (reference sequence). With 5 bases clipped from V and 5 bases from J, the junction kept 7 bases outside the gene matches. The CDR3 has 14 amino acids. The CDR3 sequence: CASSWAGGPDEQYF. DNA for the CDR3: TGTGCCAGTAGTTGGGCGGGAGGGCCGGACGAGCAGTACTTC. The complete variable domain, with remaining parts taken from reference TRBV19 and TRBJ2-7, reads DGGITQSPKYLFRKEGQNVTLSCEQNLNHDAMYWYRQDPGQGLRLIYYSQIVNDFQKGDIAEGYSVSREKKESFPLTVTSAQKNPTAFYLCASSWAGGPDEQYFGPGTRLTVT.

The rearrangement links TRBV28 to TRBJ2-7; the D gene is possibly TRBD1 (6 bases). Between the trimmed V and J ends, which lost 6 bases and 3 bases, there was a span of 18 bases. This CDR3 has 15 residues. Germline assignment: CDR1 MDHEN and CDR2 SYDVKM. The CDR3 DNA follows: TGTGCCAGCAGGCGCTTTTGGGGGCCAAGCTACGAGCAGTACTTC. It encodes CASRRFWGPSYEQYF.

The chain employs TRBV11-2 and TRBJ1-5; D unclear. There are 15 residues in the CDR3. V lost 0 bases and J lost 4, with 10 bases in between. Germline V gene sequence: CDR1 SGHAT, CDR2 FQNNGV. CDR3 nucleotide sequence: TGTGCCAGCAGCTTAGATCGTGGTGAAAATCAGCCCCAGCATTTT. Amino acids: CASSLDRGENQPQHF. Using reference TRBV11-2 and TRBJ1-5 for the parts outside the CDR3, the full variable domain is EAGVAQSPRYKIIEKRQSVAFWCNPISGHATLYWYQQILGQGPKLLIQFQNNGVVDDSQLPKDRFSAERLKGVDSTLKIQPAKLEDSAVYLCASSLDRGENQPQHFGDGTRLSIL.

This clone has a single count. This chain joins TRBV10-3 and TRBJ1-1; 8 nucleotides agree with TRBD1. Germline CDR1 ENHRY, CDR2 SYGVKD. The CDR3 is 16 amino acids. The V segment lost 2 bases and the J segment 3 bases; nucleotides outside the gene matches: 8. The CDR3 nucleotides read TGTGCCATCAGTGAGACAGGGGGGCTTATGGACACTGAAGCTTTCTTT. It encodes CAISETGGLMDTEAFF.

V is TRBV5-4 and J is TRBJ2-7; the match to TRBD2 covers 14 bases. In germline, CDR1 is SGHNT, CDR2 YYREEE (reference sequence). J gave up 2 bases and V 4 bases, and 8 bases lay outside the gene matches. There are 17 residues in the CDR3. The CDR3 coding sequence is TGTGCCAGCAGCCCCCAGGGACTAGCGGGAGATACCTACGAGCAGTACTTC. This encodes CASSPQGLAGDTYEQYF.

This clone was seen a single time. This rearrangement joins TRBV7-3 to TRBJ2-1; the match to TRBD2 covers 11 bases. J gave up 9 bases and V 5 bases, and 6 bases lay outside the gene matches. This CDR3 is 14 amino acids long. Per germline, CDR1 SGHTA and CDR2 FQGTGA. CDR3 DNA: TGTGCCAGCAGCGCCCTAGGGACTAGCGGTGAGCAGTTCTTC. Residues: CASSALGTSGEQFF.

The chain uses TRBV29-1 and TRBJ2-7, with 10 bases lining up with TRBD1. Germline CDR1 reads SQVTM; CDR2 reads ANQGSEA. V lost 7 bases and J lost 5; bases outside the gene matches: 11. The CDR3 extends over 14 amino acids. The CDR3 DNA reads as TGCAGCGCTGACCCGGGACAGGGGACCCACGAGCAGTACTTC. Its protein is CSADPGQGTHEQYF.

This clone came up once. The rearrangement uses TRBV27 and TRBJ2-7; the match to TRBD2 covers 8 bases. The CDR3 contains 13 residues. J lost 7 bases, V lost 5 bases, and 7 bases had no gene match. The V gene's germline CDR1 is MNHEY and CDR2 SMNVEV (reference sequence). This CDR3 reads CASSPRGGWEQYF. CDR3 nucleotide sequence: TGTGCCAGCAGTCCCCGCGGGGGGTGGGAGCAGTACTTC.

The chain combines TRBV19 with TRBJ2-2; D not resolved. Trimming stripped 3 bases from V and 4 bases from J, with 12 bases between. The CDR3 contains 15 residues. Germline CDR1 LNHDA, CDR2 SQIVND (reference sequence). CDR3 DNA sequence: TGTGCCAGTAGTATTCTGGGCTCGGGCACCGGGGAGCTGTTTTTT. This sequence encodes CASSILGSGTGELFF.

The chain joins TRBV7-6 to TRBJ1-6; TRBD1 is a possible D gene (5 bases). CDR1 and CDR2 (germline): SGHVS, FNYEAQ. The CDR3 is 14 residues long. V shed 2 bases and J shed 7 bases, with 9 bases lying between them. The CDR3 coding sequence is TGTGCCAGCAGCTTACAGGGTGGAAATTCACCCCTCCACTTT. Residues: CASSLQGGNSPLHF.

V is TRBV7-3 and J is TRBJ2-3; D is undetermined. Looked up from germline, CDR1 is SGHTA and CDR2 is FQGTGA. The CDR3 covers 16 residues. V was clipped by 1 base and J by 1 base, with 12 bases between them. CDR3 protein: CASSLNGFAGTDTQYF. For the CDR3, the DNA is TGTGCCAGCAGCTTAAACGGTTTCGCGGGCACAGATACGCAGTATTTT.

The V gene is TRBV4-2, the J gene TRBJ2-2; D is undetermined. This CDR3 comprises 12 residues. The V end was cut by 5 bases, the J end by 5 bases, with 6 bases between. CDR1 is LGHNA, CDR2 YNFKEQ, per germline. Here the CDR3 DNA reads TGTGCCAGCAGCTATATTACCGGGGAGCTGTTTTTT. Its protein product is CASSYITGELFF.

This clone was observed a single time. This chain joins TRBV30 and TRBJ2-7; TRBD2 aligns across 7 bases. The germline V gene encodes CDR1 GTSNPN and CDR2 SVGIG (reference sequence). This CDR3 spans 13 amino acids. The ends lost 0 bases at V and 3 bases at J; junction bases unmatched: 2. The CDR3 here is CAWSVSSGYEQYF. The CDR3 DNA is TGTGCCTGGAGTGTATCTAGCGGCTACGAGCAGTACTTC.

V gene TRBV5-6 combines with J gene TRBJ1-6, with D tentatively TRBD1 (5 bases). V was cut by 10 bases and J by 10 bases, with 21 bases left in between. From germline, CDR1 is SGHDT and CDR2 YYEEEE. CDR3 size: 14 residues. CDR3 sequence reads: CACSLGPEGSPLHF. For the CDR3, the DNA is TGTGCCTGCTCCCTCGGCCCCGAGGGGTCACCCCTCCACTTT. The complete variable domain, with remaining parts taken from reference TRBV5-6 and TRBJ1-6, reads DAGVTQSPTHLIKTRGQQVTLRCSPKSGHDTVSWYQQALGQGPQFIFQYYEEEERQRGNFPDRFSGHQFPNYSSELNVNALLLGDSALYLCACSLGPEGSPLHFGNGTRLTVT.

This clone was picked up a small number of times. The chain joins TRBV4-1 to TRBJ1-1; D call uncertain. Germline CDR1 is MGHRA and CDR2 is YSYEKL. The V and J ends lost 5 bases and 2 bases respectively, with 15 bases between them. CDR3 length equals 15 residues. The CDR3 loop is CASSGRSSGNTEAFF. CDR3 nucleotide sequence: TGCGCCAGCAGCGGACGATCATCCGGAAACACTGAAGCTTTCTTT.

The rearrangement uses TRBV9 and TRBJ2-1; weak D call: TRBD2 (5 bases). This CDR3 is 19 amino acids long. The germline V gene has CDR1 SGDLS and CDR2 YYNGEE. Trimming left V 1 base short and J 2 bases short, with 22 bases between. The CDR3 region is CASSVTPSLGSGPYNEQFF. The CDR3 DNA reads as TGTGCCAGCAGCGTAACCCCCTCTCTGGGGAGCGGACCCTACAATGAGCAGTTCTTC. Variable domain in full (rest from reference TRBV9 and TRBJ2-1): DSGVTQTPKHLITATGQRVTLRCSPRSGDLSVYWYQQSLDQGLQFLIQYYNGEERAKGNILERFSAQQFPDLHSELNLSSLELGDSALYFCASSVTPSLGSGPYNEQFFGPGTRLTVL.

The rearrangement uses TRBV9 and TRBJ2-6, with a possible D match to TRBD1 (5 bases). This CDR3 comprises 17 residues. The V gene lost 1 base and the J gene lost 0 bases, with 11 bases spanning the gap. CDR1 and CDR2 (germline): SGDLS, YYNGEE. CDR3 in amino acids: CASSVRLDSSGANVLTF. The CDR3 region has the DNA TGTGCCAGCAGCGTACGACTTGACAGCTCTGGGGCCAACGTCCTGACTTTC.

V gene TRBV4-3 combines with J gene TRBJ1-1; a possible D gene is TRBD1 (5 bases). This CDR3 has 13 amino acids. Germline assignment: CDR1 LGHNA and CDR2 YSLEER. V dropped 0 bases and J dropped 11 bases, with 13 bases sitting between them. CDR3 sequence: CASSQDHGGDAFF. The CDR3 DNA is TGCGCCAGCAGCCAAGATCACGGGGGAGATGCTTTCTTT.

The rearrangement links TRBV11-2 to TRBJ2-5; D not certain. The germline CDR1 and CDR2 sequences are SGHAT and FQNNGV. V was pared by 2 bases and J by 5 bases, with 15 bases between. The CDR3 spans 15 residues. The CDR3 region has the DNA TGTGCCAGCAGCTTAATAACGCCTTACGGGGAGACCCAGTACTTC. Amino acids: CASSLITPYGETQYF.

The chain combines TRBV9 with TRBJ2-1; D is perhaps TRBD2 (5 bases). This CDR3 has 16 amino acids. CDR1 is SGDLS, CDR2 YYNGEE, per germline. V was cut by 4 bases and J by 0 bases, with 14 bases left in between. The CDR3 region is CASSYLASSSYNEQFF. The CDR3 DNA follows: TGTGCCAGCAGCTATCTAGCTTCCAGCTCCTACAATGAGCAGTTCTTC.

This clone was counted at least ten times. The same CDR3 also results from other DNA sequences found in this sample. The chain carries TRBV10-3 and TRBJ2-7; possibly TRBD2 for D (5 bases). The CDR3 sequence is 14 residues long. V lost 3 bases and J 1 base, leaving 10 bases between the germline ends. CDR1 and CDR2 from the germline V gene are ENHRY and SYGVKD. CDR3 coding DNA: TGTGCCATCAGTGATCGGGGAGATTCCTACGAGCAGTACTTC. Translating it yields CAISDRGDSYEQYF.

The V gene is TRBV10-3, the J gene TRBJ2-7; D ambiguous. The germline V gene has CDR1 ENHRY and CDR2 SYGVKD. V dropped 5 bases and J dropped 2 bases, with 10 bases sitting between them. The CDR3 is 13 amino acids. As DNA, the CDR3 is TGTGCCATCAGTTTGACGGATACCTACGAGCAGTACTTC. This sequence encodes CAISLTDTYEQYF.

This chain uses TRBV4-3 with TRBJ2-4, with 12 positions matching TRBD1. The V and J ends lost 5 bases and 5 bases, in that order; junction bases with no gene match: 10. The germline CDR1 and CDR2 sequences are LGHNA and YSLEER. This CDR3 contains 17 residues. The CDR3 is CASSFRDRGLVQNIQYF. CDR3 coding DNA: TGCGCCAGCAGCTTCCGGGACAGGGGGCTCGTCCAAAACATTCAGTACTTC.

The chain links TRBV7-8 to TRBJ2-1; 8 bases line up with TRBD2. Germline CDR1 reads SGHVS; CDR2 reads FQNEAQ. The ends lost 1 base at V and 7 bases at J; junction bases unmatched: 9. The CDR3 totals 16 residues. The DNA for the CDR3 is TGTGCCAGCAGCTTAGGGACTAGCTCAGTTGGAAATGAGCAGTTCTTC. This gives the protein CASSLGTSSVGNEQFF.

The CDR3 DNA reads TGTGCCAGCAGCTTAACCCGAACCTACGAGCAGTACTTC. Encoded protein: CASSLTRTYEQYF. The genes are TRBV13 and TRBJ2-7; D ambiguous. The V gene lost 2 bases and the J gene lost 2 bases, with 7 bases spanning the gap. This CDR3 is 13 amino acids long. Germline loops: CDR1 PRHDT, CDR2 FYEKMQ (reference sequence).